This passage covers 14 T cell receptor beta chains from one sample sequenced in a study of CD8+ T cells in alopecia areata. RNA was isolated and reverse transcribed to cDNA, the sequencing template. Here immunoSEQ multiplex PCR was the method, and the copy in TCRdb shows in-frame clones only, minus some. The sample yields about 200,000 clones, more than 55% seen once. The sequenced sample consisted of CD8+ T cells sorted from blood. The receptors stem from a human donor in good health.

The chain couples TRBV29-1 to TRBJ1-1; no firm D call. This CDR3 comprises 13 residues. The V and J ends lost 0 bases and 6 bases respectively, with 11 bases between them. The germline V gene has CDR1 SQVTM and CDR2 ANQGSEA. CDR3: CSVEEGNSAEAFF. The CDR3, as DNA: TGCAGCGTTGAAGAGGGGAACTCCGCTGAAGCTTTCTTT.

This chain connects TRBV14 to TRBJ1-4; D gene unclear. Trimming pared 0 bases from V and 5 bases from J, leaving 7 bases between. Germline CDR1 is SGHDN and CDR2 is FVKESK. The CDR3 consists of 14 residues. CDR3 nucleotides: TGTGCCAGCAGCCAAGATGATACAAATGAAAAACTGTTTTTT. Protein product: CASSQDDTNEKLFF.

The chain employs TRBV5-1 and TRBJ1-5, with TRBD1 as a possible D gene (5 bases). The germline CDR1 and CDR2 sequences are SGHRS and YFSETQ. Trimming shortened V by 1 base and J by 4 bases, and 6 bases separated the two germline ends. The CDR3 runs 13 residues. Here the CDR3 DNA reads TGCGCCAGCAGCTTGCGGGGGAATCAGCCCCAGCATTTT. Amino acids: CASSLRGNQPQHF.

This CDR3 reads CASRGDAYNEQFF. CDR3 in DNA: TGTGCCAGCAGGGGGGACGCCTACAATGAGCAGTTCTTC. J is TRBJ2-1 and V is TRBV11-1; D is possibly TRBD1 or TRBD2 (5 bases each). The CDR3 runs to 13 residues. The V gene's germline CDR1 is SGHAT and CDR2 FQDESV (reference sequence). V dropped 6 bases and J dropped 2 bases, with 8 bases sitting between them.

The chain joins TRBV2 to TRBJ2-2, with 10 bases lining up with TRBD1. The CDR3 has 15 amino acids. The V gene end was trimmed by 6 bases and the J gene end by 3 bases; junction bases not matched to a gene: 4. CDR1 is SNHLY and CDR2 is FYNNEI in the germline V gene. CDR3 DNA sequence: TGTGCCAGCAGGAGACAGGGGGCGGACACCGGGGAGCTGTTTTTT. This sequence encodes CASRRQGADTGELFF.

V gene TRBV9 combines with J gene TRBJ2-7; D call uncertain. Trimming removed 4 bases from V and 0 bases from J, with 20 bases in between. The CDR3 has 17 amino acids. Germline V lookup: CDR1 SGDLS, CDR2 YYNGEE. Here the CDR3 reads CASSPPPGQRSSYEQYF. The DNA of the CDR3 is TGTGCCAGCAGCCCCCCGCCTGGGCAGCGAAGCTCCTACGAGCAGTACTTC.

This clone occurred a few times. The rearrangement joins TRBV4-1 to TRBJ1-2, with D possibly TRBD1 on 5 matching bases. V was shortened by 3 bases and J by 4 bases, with 6 bases between the two germline ends. Germline CDR1 MGHRA, CDR2 YSYEKL. This CDR3 has 12 amino acids. The CDR3 is CASSQGTYGYTF. Written as DNA, the CDR3 is TGCGCCAGCAGCCAGGGGACCTATGGCTACACCTTC.

In this sample, this clone turned up once. V usage is TRBV27 and J usage is TRBJ1-6, with D perhaps matching TRBD1 (6 bases). The CDR3 spans 13 residues. With 5 bases removed from V and 7 bases from J, the gap between germline ends came to 9 bases. Germline V gives CDR1 MNHEY, CDR2 SMNVEV (reference sequence). The DNA of the CDR3 is TGTGCCAGCAGTCCAGGGGCGAATTCACCCCTCCACTTT. Translating it yields CASSPGANSPLHF.

This chain connects TRBV4-2 to TRBJ1-1, with 7 bases matching TRBD1. This CDR3 is 15 amino acids long. CDR1 and CDR2 from the germline V gene are LGHNA and YNFKEQ. V dropped 3 bases and J dropped 2; count of bases not matched to a gene: 6. The CDR3, as DNA: TGTGCCAGCAGCCAGAACAGGGGAGGCAACACTGAAGCTTTCTTT. Its translation: CASSQNRGGNTEAFF.

V usage is TRBV7-8 and J usage is TRBJ2-5; tentatively, D is TRBD1 (6 bases). With 5 bases removed from V and 5 bases from J, the gap between germline ends came to 18 bases. Germline loops: CDR1 SGHVS, CDR2 FQNEAQ. The CDR3 is 15 amino acids. The chain's CDR3 is CASSKTGQFQETQYF. The CDR3 DNA reads as TGTGCCAGCAGCAAAACAGGGCAATTTCAGGAGACCCAGTACTTC.

This clone has a handful of counts. This sample includes further DNA sequences coding for the same CDR3. V gene TRBV25-1 combines with J gene TRBJ1-1; D ambiguous. CDR3 length equals 13 residues. In germline, CDR1 is MGHDK, CDR2 SYGVNS. V lost 1 base and J lost 2, with 5 bases in between. As DNA, the CDR3 is TGTGCCAGCAGTGAATCCCTTAACACTGAAGCTTTCTTT. Translation gives CASSESLNTEAFF.

The chain combines TRBV7-9 with TRBJ2-1, with 7 positions matching TRBD1. Germline CDR1 SEHNR, CDR2 FQNEAQ (reference sequence). V gave up 4 bases and J gave up 1 base; unmatched junction bases: 4. The CDR3 totals 15 residues. CDR3 region: CASSSGQTSYNEQFF. The DNA for the CDR3 is TGTGCCAGCAGCTCGGGACAGACATCCTACAATGAGCAGTTCTTC. Using reference TRBV7-9 and TRBJ2-1 for the parts outside the CDR3, the full variable domain is DTGVSQNPRHKITKRGQNVTFRCDPISEHNRLYWYRQTLGQGPEFLTYFQNEAQLEKSRLLSDRFSAERPKGSFSTLEIQRTEQGDSAMYLCASSSGQTSYNEQFFGPGTRLTVL.

The V and J genes are TRBV2 and TRBJ2-7, with D possibly TRBD1 on 5 matching bases. V lost 6 bases and J lost 2, with 11 bases in between. The CDR3 sequence is 13 residues long. Germline CDR1 is SNHLY and CDR2 is FYNNEI. The CDR3 DNA reads TGTGCCAGCAGCGCCGGACAACCCTACGAGCAGTACTTC. Translating gives CASSAGQPYEQYF.

The CDR3 region has the DNA TGTGCCAGCAATCTCGGGGGCACAGATACGCAGTATTTT. Encoded protein: CASNLGGTDTQYF. The V gene is TRBV27, the J gene TRBJ2-3, with a tentative D call TRBD2 (5 bases). This CDR3 has 13 amino acids. Looked up from germline, CDR1 is MNHEY and CDR2 is SMNVEV (reference sequence). V was trimmed by 7 bases and J by 1 base, leaving 9 bases between them.